This TCR beta chain stems from a study of T cells in Graves' hyperthyroidism and ophthalmopathy. Study context: Staff took peripheral blood when the initial diagnosis was made, before any treatment began.

Points from the study as a whole: Ophthalmopathy was model-predicted a median roughly six months pre-onset.

This clonotype was found many times. Its antigen is still unknown. Amplification yielded TCR beta CDR3 regions, with RNA transcripts as the source. HTBI primers were the set used in a first-round RT-PCR of the TCR CDR3. TCRdb re-called the multiplex PCR reads with MiXCR, one entry per CDR3 protein. The sample contains around 250,000 distinct CDR3 sequences, roughly 15% of which appear only once. This CDR3 is 12 amino acids long. Germline CDR1 and CDR2: DFQATT and SNEGSKA (reference sequence). With V trimmed by 4 bases and J by 5 bases, 4 bases remained unmatched. Those patients with uncontrolled infection, other autoimmune disease, pregnancy or lactation were excluded. On the basis of clinical symptoms, serum thyroxine and TRAb, thyroid ultrasound and orbital computed tomography, diagnoses were made.

The chain uses TRBV20-1 and TRBJ2-5; 7 bases fit TRBD2. The source of this sequence is a woman aged 18-35 years with Graves' ophthalmopathy. Material: blood. The CDR3 protein is CSATDGGETQYF. The DNA of the CDR3 is TGCAGTGCTACGGACGGGGGGGAGACCCAGTACTTC.